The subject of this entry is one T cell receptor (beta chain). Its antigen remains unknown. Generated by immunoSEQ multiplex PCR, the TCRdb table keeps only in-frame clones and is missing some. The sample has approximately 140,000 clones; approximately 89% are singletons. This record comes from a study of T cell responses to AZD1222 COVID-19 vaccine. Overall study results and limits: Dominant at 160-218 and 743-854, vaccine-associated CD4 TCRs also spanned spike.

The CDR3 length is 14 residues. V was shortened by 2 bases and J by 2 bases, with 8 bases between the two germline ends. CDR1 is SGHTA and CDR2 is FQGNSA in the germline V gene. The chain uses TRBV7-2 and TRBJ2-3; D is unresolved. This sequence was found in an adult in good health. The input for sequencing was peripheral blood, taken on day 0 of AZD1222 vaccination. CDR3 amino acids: CASSLQVNTDTQYF. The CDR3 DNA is TGTGCCAGCAGCTTACAAGTAAACACAGATACGCAGTATTTT.